This TCR beta chain was recorded in a study of cytomegalovirus exposure and HLA in healthy donors. Findings and caveats of the study: Earlier analysis found most TCR beta V segments productive about 90% or about 30% of the time.

Each of the donors was a healthy bone marrow donor. Germline-derived CDR1 and CDR2 are SGHTA and FQGNSA. This CDR3 is 15 amino acids long. V was shortened by 5 bases and J by 2 bases, with 16 bases between the two germline ends. This clone appeared a few times. Antigen specificity is unknown. PCR was performed using 60 Vbeta and 13 Jbeta primers. Produced via immunoSEQ multiplex PCR; TCRdb's table is partial and in-frame only. The table lists about 150,000 clones, approximately 80% of them singletons. This TCR derives from a woman aged 40 to 50 in good health and CMV-seronegative. The chain recombines TRBV7-2 with TRBJ2-7; a weak D match, TRBD1 (6 bases). Material for sequencing was PBMCs. In DNA, the CDR3 is TGTGCCAGCAGCCTAGGGCAGGGGTTAACCTACGAGCAGTACTTC. Amino acid sequence: CASSLGQGLTYEQYF. The full variable domain, its missing parts supplied by reference TRBV7-2 and TRBJ2-7, is GAGVSQSPSNKVTEKGKDVELRCDPISGHTALYWYRQSLGQGLEFLIYFQGNSAPDKSGLPSDRFSAERTGGSVSTLTIQRTQQEDSAVYLCASSLGQGLTYEQYFGPGTRLTVT.